Below, 17 T cell receptor beta chains from the same sample are listed, as sequenced in a study of human T cells and chemical hapten exposure. Time point specified: patch test 2, 6 weeks after DPC sensitization. Noted treatment: therapeutic diphenylcyclopropenone sensitization with weekly scalp DPC. Via MiXCR, TCRdb re-called the RACE reads, giving one row per CDR3 protein. Among 35,000 to 50,000 distinct CDR3 sequences listed, approximately 9% were seen once. Sample: whole blood, taken in connection with sensitization to the hapten diphenylcyclopropenone (DPC). The receptor source for this set is a middle-aged woman with alopecia areata. Some clones in this sample may be carry-over from other donors' samples.

This clonotype was observed at least ten times. V gene TRBV30 combines with J gene TRBJ2-1, with a tentative D call TRBD2 (6 bases). The CDR3 covers 14 residues. Germline CDR1 and CDR2: GTSNPN and SVGIG (reference sequence). Trimming shortened V by 4 bases and J by 0 bases, and 10 bases separated the two germline ends. Here the CDR3 DNA reads TGTGCCTGGAAGGGACTCCGCTCCTACAATGAGCAGTTCTTC. Its translation: CAWKGLRSYNEQFF.

This clonotype was recorded at least ten times. This chain links TRBV5-1 with TRBJ1-1; D is unresolved. Germline V gene data show CDR1 as SGHRS and CDR2 as YFSETQ. Trimming stripped 2 bases from V and 1 base from J, with 6 bases between. The CDR3 sequence is 13 residues long. The CDR3 sequence: CASSLTPNTEAFF. The CDR3 bases are TGCGCCAGCAGCTTAACACCGAACACTGAAGCTTTCTTT. The whole variable domain, remainder taken from reference TRBV5-1 and TRBJ1-1, is KAGVTQTPRYLIKTRGQQVTLSCSPISGHRSVSWYQQTPGQGLQFLFEYFSETQRNKGNFPGRFSGRQFSNSRSEMNVSTLELGDSALYLCASSLTPNTEAFFGQGTRLTVV.

The V gene is TRBV5-6, the J gene TRBJ1-5; perhaps TRBD1 as D (5 bases). The V and J ends lost 5 bases and 4 bases respectively, with 13 bases between them. The germline V gene has CDR1 SGHDT and CDR2 YYEEEE. The CDR3 has 14 amino acids. The CDR3 sequence: CASSFQGRNQPQHF. The DNA for the CDR3 is TGTGCCAGCAGTTTTCAGGGAAGGAATCAGCCCCAGCATTTT.

The chain joins TRBV28 to TRBJ2-1; 11 bases map to TRBD2. This CDR3 comprises 13 residues. J lost 9 bases, V lost 7 bases, and 5 bases had no gene match. Germline CDR1 is MDHEN and CDR2 is SYDVKM. CDR3 nucleotide sequence: TGTGCCAGCAACCCTAGCGGGGGGCGTGAGCAGTTCTTC. It translates to CASNPSGGREQFF.

This clonotype was counted ten times or more. V gene TRBV18 combines with J gene TRBJ2-4; D unresolved. V lost 2 bases and J 11 bases, leaving 13 bases between the germline ends. This CDR3 has 13 amino acids. Germline V CDR1 and CDR2: KGHSH, LQKENI. The CDR3: CASSPRAQEVQYF. CDR3 coding DNA: TGTGCCAGCTCACCAAGGGCACAAGAGGTTCAGTACTTC. Complete variable domain (other parts from reference TRBV18 and TRBJ2-4): NAGVMQNPRHLVRRRGQEARLRCSPMKGHSHVYWYRQLPEEGLKFMVYLQKENIIDESGMPKERFSAEFPKEGPSILRIQQVVRGDSAAYFCASSPRAQEVQYFGAGTRLSVL.

In this sample, this clonotype turned up many times. The chain recombines TRBV7-6 with TRBJ2-3, with 10 bases identical to TRBD1. The CDR3 consists of 13 residues. CDR1 is SGHVS, CDR2 FNYEAQ, per germline. The V gene end was trimmed by 11 bases and the J gene end by 3 bases; junction bases not matched to a gene: 5. This chain's CDR3 is CAVGQGVTDTQYF. Here the CDR3 DNA reads TGTGCCGTTGGACAGGGGGTGACAGATACGCAGTATTTT.

This clonotype was seen ten or more times. The chain recombines TRBV5-1 with TRBJ1-4; D gene unclear. Trimming left V 5 bases short and J 11 bases short, with 22 bases between. This CDR3 region has 15 residues. From germline, CDR1 is SGHRS and CDR2 YFSETQ. The CDR3 nucleotides read TGCGCCAGCAGGTCCGTTTTGGGCGCATATGGGAAACTGTTTTTT. Its translation is CASRSVLGAYGKLFF.

This clonotype was counted many times. The V and J genes are TRBV5-1 and TRBJ2-7, with a possible D match to TRBD2 (6 bases). V was clipped by 4 bases and J by 6 bases, with 17 bases between them. Germline V gives CDR1 SGHRS, CDR2 YFSETQ. The CDR3 totals 14 residues. CDR3 in amino acids: CASSPGVAGSEQYF. CDR3 nucleotide sequence: TGCGCCAGCAGCCCGGGTGTCGCCGGGAGCGAGCAGTACTTC.

V is TRBV20-1 and J is TRBJ2-1; no reliable D call. Germline values: CDR1 DFQATT, CDR2 SNEGSKA (reference sequence). V lost 7 bases and J 3 bases, leaving 7 bases between the germline ends. The CDR3 sequence is 11 residues long. CDR3: CSGRIYNEQFF. CDR3 nucleotides: TGCAGTGGACGGATCTACAATGAGCAGTTCTTC.

This clonotype was picked up many times. The chain couples TRBV18 to TRBJ2-3; D is perhaps TRBD1 (5 bases). The V gene's germline CDR1 is KGHSH and CDR2 LQKENI. V was trimmed by 5 bases and J by 0 bases, leaving 15 bases between them. The CDR3 runs 16 residues. In nucleotides, the CDR3 is TGTGCCAGCTCATCCCCCGTGGGGCCTAGCACAGATACGCAGTATTTT. Translating gives CASSSPVGPSTDTQYF.

This clonotype was counted at least ten times. The V gene is TRBV6-6, the J gene TRBJ2-7, with 7 bases matching TRBD1. The CDR3 consists of 15 residues. The trim removed 2 bases at V and 6 bases at J, leaving 10 bases unmatched. Germline V gene lookup returns CDR1 MNHNY and CDR2 SVGAGI (reference sequence). The CDR3 loop reads CASSYEGQMRREQYF. The CDR3 DNA follows: TGTGCCAGCAGTTACGAGGGACAGATGCGACGCGAGCAGTACTTC.

This clonotype was recorded at least ten times. This chain connects TRBV21-1 to TRBJ2-1; TRBD2 is taken as the D call from the table, unchecked against the DNA. TRBV21-1 is reported as a pseudogene. CDR3 size: 14 residues. The chain's CDR3 is CASSLRLAGARQFF. CDR3 DNA: TGTGCCAGCAGCCTCCGACTAGCGGGGGCCCGTCAGTTCTTC.

This clonotype was observed at least ten times. The chain is built from TRBV28 and TRBJ2-7, with D uncertain. Trimming took off 0 bases at V and 2 bases at J, with 11 bases between the two ends. This CDR3 region has 15 residues. Germline values: CDR1 MDHEN, CDR2 SYDVKM. The CDR3 nucleotides read TGTGCCAGCAGTTTATGGGACGAGGTTCCCTACGAGCAGTACTTC. Translated, it gives CASSLWDEVPYEQYF.

With respect to this clonotype: This may stem from a read error, because a much larger clone lies one nucleotide away. The chain joins TRBV5-6 to TRBJ1-3, with a weak D call TRBD1 (6 bases). CDR1 is SGHDT, CDR2 YYEEEE, per germline. The CDR3 spans 13 residues. CDR3 in DNA: TGTGGCAGCAGCTGGGGGCCTGGAAACACCATATATTTT. Its translation: CGSSWGPGNTIYF.

This clonotype has at least ten counts. At one of its ends the junction is not consistent with the germline gene, which may arise from a read error. The chain links TRBV6-2 or TRBV6-3 to TRBJ2-3; weak D call: TRBD2 (7 bases). Germline V lookup: CDR1 MNHEY, CDR2 SVGEGT. This CDR3 is 13 amino acids long. CDR3 loop: CASSYSGGGPVIF. DNA of the CDR3: TGTGCCAGCAGTTACTCCGGCGGGGGCCCGGTCATTTTT.

CDR3 region: CASSLVRSNYGYTF. In nucleotides, the CDR3 is TGTGCCAGCAGCTTAGTTCGGTCTAACTATGGCTACACCTTC. The V call is TRBV7-8, the J call TRBJ1-2; D is uncertain. Germline lookup yields CDR1 SGHVS and CDR2 FQNEAQ. The CDR3 has 14 residues. V was cut by 1 base and J by 0 bases, with 6 bases left in between.

This clonotype appeared many times. The chain is built from TRBV5-4 and TRBJ2-5, with D maybe TRBD1 (6 bases). This CDR3 region has 15 residues. Germline CDR1 and CDR2: SGHNT and YYREEE (reference sequence). The V end was cut by 0 bases, the J end by 1 base, with 10 bases between. CDR3 region: CASSLGNRVQETQYF. The CDR3 DNA follows: TGTGCCAGCAGCTTGGGGAACAGGGTCCAAGAGACCCAGTACTTC. Variable domain in full (rest from reference TRBV5-4 and TRBJ2-5): ETGVTQSPTHLIKTRGQQVTLRCSSQSGHNTVSWYQQALGQGPQFIFQYYREEENGRGNFPPRFSGLQFPNYSSELNVNALELDDSALYLCASSLGNRVQETQYFGPGTRLLVL.